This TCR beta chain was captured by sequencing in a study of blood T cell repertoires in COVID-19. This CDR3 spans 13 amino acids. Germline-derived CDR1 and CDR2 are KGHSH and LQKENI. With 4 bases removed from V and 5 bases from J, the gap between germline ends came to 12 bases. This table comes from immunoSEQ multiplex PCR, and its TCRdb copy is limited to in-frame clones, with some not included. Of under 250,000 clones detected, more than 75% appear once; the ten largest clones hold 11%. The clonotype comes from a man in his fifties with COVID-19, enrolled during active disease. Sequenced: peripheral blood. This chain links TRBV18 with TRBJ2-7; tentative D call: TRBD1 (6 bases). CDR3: CASSRGGVDEQYF. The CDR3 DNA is TGTGCCAGCTCACGAGGGGGTGTAGACGAGCAGTACTTC.